Following are 6 T cell receptor beta chains from one sample sequenced in a study of Graves' ophthalmopathy and Graves' hyperthyroidism. Scientists amplified the TCR beta CDR3 regions from RNA transcripts. Second-round multiplex PCR came after a first-round RT-PCR that employed HTBI primers. MiXCR, run by TCRdb on the multiplex PCR reads, gives a single entry per CDR3 protein. The sample lists some 210,000 distinct CDR3 sequences, over 25% occurring once. Sample: peripheral blood. Receptors originate from a man aged 50-60 years with Graves' ophthalmopathy.

Many counts were recorded for this clonotype. The gene calls are TRBV7-3 and TRBJ2-5; unclear D gene. The length of the CDR3 is 13 residues. The germline CDR1 and CDR2 sequences are SGHTA and FQGTGA. The V end lost 5 bases, the J end lost 2 bases, and 9 bases lay between the germline ends. This chain's CDR3 is CASSTRRQETQYF. As DNA, the CDR3 is TGTGCCAGCAGCACAAGACGACAAGAGACCCAGTACTTC.

The rearrangement joins TRBV7-2 to TRBJ2-4, with TRBD2 identical over 14 bases. There are 17 residues in the CDR3. Unmatched junction bases numbered 2, after V lost 4 bases and J lost 0 bases. Germline loops: CDR1 SGHTA, CDR2 FQGNSA. The CDR3 nucleotides are TGTGCCAGCAGCTCCGGGACTAGCGGGGGAGCCAAAAACATTCAGTACTTC. Amino acids: CASSSGTSGGAKNIQYF.

This sequence joins TRBV11-1 and TRBJ2-2; D call uncertain. From germline, CDR1 is SGHAT and CDR2 FQDESV (reference sequence). This CDR3 has 12 amino acids. Trimming removed 5 bases from V and 5 bases from J, with 6 bases in between. CDR3 residues: CASSEFTGELFF. The CDR3 DNA sequence: TGTGCCAGCAGCGAATTTACCGGGGAGCTGTTTTTT.

The rearrangement links TRBV12-3 or TRBV12-4 to TRBJ1-1; D possibly corresponds to TRBD1 (5 bases). Trimming removed 6 bases at V and 0 bases at J, with 11 bases between. The CDR3 loop spans 14 amino acids. The CDR3 here is CASSVGVLNTEAFF. Written as DNA, the CDR3 is TGTGCCAGCAGCGTGGGGGTGTTGAACACTGAAGCTTTCTTT.

This clonotype showed up many times. This chain links TRBV7-3 with TRBJ2-7, with 7 positions matching TRBD2. CDR3 length: 14 amino acids. The V gene's germline CDR1 is SGHTA and CDR2 FQGTGA. Unmatched junction bases numbered 8, after V lost 2 bases and J lost 7 bases. In DNA, the CDR3 is TGTGCCAGCAGCTTACGAGCGGGAATACGAGAGCAGTACTTC. Its translation: CASSLRAGIREQYF.

The sample holds a few counts of this clonotype. The chain employs TRBV28 and TRBJ2-7; D is tentatively TRBD1 or TRBD2 (5 bases each). The germline V and J ends were trimmed by 6 bases and 2 bases, with 14 bases remaining between them. In germline, CDR1 is MDHEN, CDR2 SYDVKM. The CDR3 loop spans 14 amino acids. The CDR3 bases are TGTGCCAGCAGCATTGCTGGGGGAGCCTACGAGCAGTACTTC. It encodes CASSIAGGAYEQYF.